These 32 T cell receptor beta chains originate from one sample sequenced in a study of shared clonotypes between healthy human individuals. The table came from immunoSEQ multiplex PCR; TCRdb's copy has only in-frame clones and leaves some out. This sample has about 500,000 clones, with 77% found just once. Sequencing was done on a sample of PBMCs. The receptor source for this set is a woman between 40 and 55 years old in good health. Some clones in this sample may be carry-over from other donors' samples.

This clone was counted only a few times. J is TRBJ1-3 and V is TRBV30; D might be TRBD1 (5 bases). The CDR3 consists of 13 residues. Germline V gene data show CDR1 as GTSNPN and CDR2 as SVGIG (reference sequence). Trimming removed 8 bases at V and 9 bases at J, with 20 bases between. CDR3: CASLARDGTTIYF. The CDR3 DNA reads TGTGCCAGTCTTGCGAGGGACGGGACCACCATATATTTT.

CDR3 nucleotide sequence: TGTGCCAGCAAGCCGGCCGGCTGGTATGGCTACACCTTC. This sequence encodes CASKPAGWYGYTF. The chain is built from TRBV11-2 and TRBJ1-2; D not resolved. This CDR3 has 13 residues. Germline CDR1 reads SGHAT; CDR2 reads FQNNGV. Trimming removed 7 bases at V and 5 bases at J, with 14 bases between.

V usage is TRBV6-1 and J usage is TRBJ2-5; TRBD1 or TRBD2 may be the D gene (5 bases each). The DNA end is a closer match to TRBJ2-7, so the J assignment may be wrong. CDR1 MNHNS and CDR2 SASEGT come from the germline V gene. The CDR3 length is 15 residues. CDR3 loop: CASSEAGTGAYEQYF. CDR3 coding DNA: TGTGCCAGCAGTGAAGCAGGGACGGGTGCCTACGAGCAGTACTTC.

The chain joins TRBV28 to TRBJ2-7; D perhaps matches TRBD2 (6 bases). This CDR3 contains 14 residues. From germline, CDR1 is MDHEN and CDR2 SYDVKM. The V gene lost 6 bases and the J gene lost 5 bases, with 17 bases spanning the gap. CDR3 coding DNA: TGTGCCAGCAGCCACGGTGGGAGGTTAAACGAGCAGTACTTC. Protein: CASSHGGRLNEQYF.

This clone was observed a few times. This chain links TRBV7-2 with TRBJ2-7, with a weak D call TRBD1 (5 bases). The V end was cut by 3 bases, the J end by 0 bases, with 12 bases between. Germline V CDR1 and CDR2: SGHTA, FQGNSA. CDR3 length: 15 amino acids. CDR3 in amino acids: CASSFQGFISYEQYF. The CDR3 DNA reads as TGTGCCAGCAGCTTTCAGGGTTTCATCTCCTACGAGCAGTACTTC.

CDR3 sequence: CASSSIRDRAMNTEAFF. CDR3 nucleotide sequence: TGTGCCAGTAGTAGTATCAGGGATAGGGCTATGAACACTGAAGCTTTCTTT. The V and J genes are TRBV19 and TRBJ1-1; tentative D call: TRBD1 (5 bases). Trimming took 4 bases from V and 0 from J, leaving 18 bases between them. Germline V lookup: CDR1 LNHDA, CDR2 SQIVND (reference sequence). There are 17 residues in the CDR3.

This clone was counted once. This rearrangement joins TRBV19 to TRBJ2-6, with D tentatively TRBD2 (6 bases). With 5 bases removed from V and 3 bases from J, the gap between germline ends came to 20 bases. From germline, CDR1 is LNHDA and CDR2 SQIVND (reference sequence). The CDR3 covers 18 residues. CDR3 in amino acids: CASSPRRGGVIGANVLTF. In DNA form, the CDR3 reads TGTGCCAGTAGTCCCCGGAGGGGCGGGGTTATTGGGGCCAACGTCCTGACTTTC.

About this clone: The identical CDR3 is also encoded by other nucleotide sequences in the sample. The chain is built from TRBV28 and TRBJ2-5; either TRBD1 or TRBD2 may fit D (5 bases each). The CDR3 totals 14 residues. The germline V gene has CDR1 MDHEN and CDR2 SYDVKM. Trimming removed 2 bases from V and 1 base from J, with 8 bases in between. The CDR3 sequence: CASSLAGTQETQYF. CDR3 coding DNA: TGTGCCAGCAGTTTAGCAGGGACCCAAGAGACCCAGTACTTC.

The rearrangement joins TRBV5-1 to TRBJ2-7; 14 bases are a match to TRBD2. Losses at the gene ends were 0 bases for V and 0 bases for J; bases not matched to a gene: 2. This CDR3 spans 17 amino acids. Per germline, CDR1 SGHRS and CDR2 YFSETQ. CDR3 residues: CASSLGLAGGVSYEQYF. CDR3 bases: TGCGCCAGCAGCTTGGGACTAGCGGGAGGGGTCTCCTACGAGCAGTACTTC.

The rearrangement joins TRBV2 to TRBJ1-4; possible D gene TRBD1, 5 bases. Trimming left V 4 bases short and J 5 bases short, with 14 bases between. Germline V gene data show CDR1 as SNHLY and CDR2 as FYNNEI. The CDR3 covers 15 residues. CDR3 in DNA: TGTGCCAGCAGTGGGTGGGACCAAGGAAATGAAAAACTGTTTTTT. Protein product: CASSGWDQGNEKLFF.

The V and J genes are TRBV7-2 and TRBJ2-1, with TRBD2 identical over 8 bases. Germline lookup yields CDR1 SGHTA and CDR2 FQGNSA. This CDR3 contains 16 residues. After removal of 2 bases from V and 4 bases from J, the junction contained 7 bases not matched to a gene. The CDR3 nucleotides are TGTGCCAGCAGCTTATCGGGAGGGGGGGTTTACAATGAGCAGTTCTTC. It yields the protein CASSLSGGGVYNEQFF. Full variable domain (outside the CDR3, taken from reference TRBV7-2 and TRBJ2-1): GAGVSQSPSNKVTEKGKDVELRCDPISGHTALYWYRQSLGQGLEFLIYFQGNSAPDKSGLPSDRFSAERTGGSVSTLTIQRTQQEDSAVYLCASSLSGGGVYNEQFFGPGTRLTVL.

V and J are TRBV29-1 and TRBJ2-1, with 8 bases fitting TRBD2. CDR1 is SQVTM, CDR2 ANQGSEA, per germline. This CDR3 is 14 amino acids long. The V and J ends lost 7 bases and 2 bases, in that order; junction bases with no gene match: 7. CDR3 DNA sequence: TGCAGCGCCAGAGGTAGCGGGACCTACAATGAGCAGTTCTTC. This sequence encodes CSARGSGTYNEQFF.

This chain connects TRBV2 to TRBJ2-2; TRBD2 agrees at 10 bases. Germline values: CDR1 SNHLY, CDR2 FYNNEI. The CDR3 spans 16 residues. V dropped 4 bases and J dropped 1; count of bases not matched to a gene: 3. CDR3 residues: CASSVGTSVNTGELFF. As DNA, the CDR3 is TGTGCCAGCAGTGTCGGGACTAGCGTGAACACCGGGGAGCTGTTTTTT.

Regarding this clone: Other DNA sequences in this specimen translate into the identical CDR3. The V and J genes are TRBV13 and TRBJ1-1, with D perhaps matching TRBD1 (5 bases). The CDR3 covers 16 residues. Germline CDR1 PRHDT, CDR2 FYEKMQ (reference sequence). The V end lost 5 bases, the J end lost 1 base, and 17 bases lay between the germline ends. The CDR3 nucleotides are TGTGCCAGCAGCCGGAAGTACGGACAACGGAACACTGAAGCTTTCTTT. Protein sequence: CASSRKYGQRNTEAFF.

This chain joins TRBV5-5 and TRBJ2-7, with D hard to call. V was pared by 3 bases and J by 2 bases, with 18 bases between. The V gene's germline CDR1 is SGHKS and CDR2 YYEKEE (reference sequence). The CDR3 sequence is 16 residues long. The CDR3 reads CASSSNRVPVTYEQYF. Written as DNA, the CDR3 is TGTGCCAGCAGCTCAAACCGGGTGCCGGTGACCTACGAGCAGTACTTC.

The chain recombines TRBV30 with TRBJ1-5; 8 bases are shared with TRBD1. Germline loops: CDR1 GTSNPN, CDR2 SVGIG (reference sequence). V dropped 0 bases and J dropped 5; count of bases not matched to a gene: 18. This CDR3 is 19 amino acids long. The CDR3 reads CAWSVSDSFRGRRDQPQHF. CDR3 nucleotides: TGTGCCTGGAGTGTATCCGATAGCTTCAGGGGGCGCCGGGATCAGCCCCAGCATTTT.

J is TRBJ1-3 and V is TRBV25-1; the D is unclear. Trimming removed 8 bases at V and 0 bases at J, with 8 bases between. Germline CDR1 is MGHDK and CDR2 is SYGVNS. This CDR3 comprises 13 residues. The CDR3 coding sequence is TGTGCCAGCCGTCCCCTCTCTGGAAACACCATATATTTT. This encodes CASRPLSGNTIYF.

The count of this clone is one. The chain links TRBV4-2 to TRBJ2-3; D may be TRBD2 (5 bases). CDR3 size: 16 residues. Trimming stripped 5 bases from V and 4 bases from J, with 19 bases between. Germline loops: CDR1 LGHNA, CDR2 YNFKEQ. The CDR3 DNA follows: TGTGCCAGCAGCTTAGCCGGGAACCAAGGTTCAGATACGCAGTATTTT. Its protein product is CASSLAGNQGSDTQYF.

For this clone: Just one base apart from a much larger clone, this may be a read error. The chain combines TRBV7-8 with TRBJ2-7; no clear D gene. Germline-derived CDR1 and CDR2 are SGHVS and FQNEAQ. This CDR3 has 13 amino acids. CDR3 region: CASSLGVFYGQYF. The CDR3 nucleotides read TGTGCCAGCAGCTTAGGGGTTTTCTACGGGCAGTACTTC.

A remark on this clone: It is likely a read error: a sequence one base away is far more abundant. The chain employs TRBV15 and TRBJ2-7; unclear D gene. Trimming pared 0 bases from V and 5 bases from J, leaving 5 bases between. CDR3 length equals 12 residues. Germline CDR1 is LNHNV and CDR2 is YYDKDF (reference sequence). CDR3 nucleotide sequence: TGTGCCACCAGCAGAGATGGGGACGAGCAGTACTTC. Amino acids: CATSRDGDEQYF.

This rearrangement joins TRBV7-9 to TRBJ1-5; 9 bases are a match to TRBD1. Trimming removed 2 bases from V and 11 bases from J; junction bases left unmatched: 4. There are 13 residues in the CDR3. Germline CDR1 is SEHNR and CDR2 is FQNEAQ (reference sequence). The CDR3 sequence: CASSLTGQGAQHF. The CDR3 nucleotides read TGTGCCAGCAGCTTAACGGGACAGGGTGCCCAGCATTTT.

Points on this clone: This could be a read error, since a much larger clone is one nucleotide away. The chain links TRBV28 to TRBJ1-1; D is ambiguous. Germline values: CDR1 MDHEN, CDR2 SYDVKM. Trimming took 0 bases from V and 0 from J, leaving 8 bases between them. CDR3 length: 15 residues. In DNA, the CDR3 is TGTGCCAGCAGTTTATGGTCCGGAATGAACACTGAAGCTTTCTTT. It is translated as CASSLWSGMNTEAFF.

The chain combines TRBV28 with TRBJ1-4; D is uncertain. V lost 1 base to trimming and J lost 7 bases, with 13 bases between them. Germline V gives CDR1 MDHEN, CDR2 SYDVKM. This CDR3 is 15 amino acids long. CDR3 nucleotide sequence: TGTGCCAGCAGTTTATACTCGGACCGGGGTGAAAAACTGTTTTTT. It specifies CASSLYSDRGEKLFF.

V is TRBV7-8 and J is TRBJ1-2; TRBD1 matches at 8 bases. V shed 3 bases and J 0 bases; nucleotides not matched to a gene: 3. The CDR3 contains 15 residues. Germline CDR1 SGHVS, CDR2 FQNEAQ. CDR3 sequence: CASSFGQGSNYGYTF. CDR3 nucleotides: TGTGCCAGCAGCTTCGGACAGGGCTCTAACTATGGCTACACCTTC. Filled out from reference TRBV7-8 and TRBJ1-2, the complete variable domain reads GAGVSQSPRYKVAKRGQDVALRCDPISGHVSLFWYQQALGQGPEFLTYFQNEAQLDKSGLPSDRFFAERPEGSVSTLKIQRTQQEDSAVYLCASSFGQGSNYGYTFGSGTRLTVV.

This clone showed up just a few times. The V and J genes are TRBV28 and TRBJ1-2; no clear D gene. Per germline, CDR1 MDHEN and CDR2 SYDVKM. V was pared by 6 bases and J by 2 bases, with 7 bases between. The CDR3 totals 12 residues. CDR3 sequence: CASRPQNYGYTF. In DNA form, the CDR3 reads TGTGCCAGCAGACCCCAGAACTATGGCTACACCTTC.

A note on this clone: This may stem from a read error, because a much larger clone lies one nucleotide away. The sample has other DNA sequences that encode this CDR3 too. V is TRBV9 and J is TRBJ2-7, with TRBD2 identical over 10 bases. The V gene end was trimmed by 0 bases and the J gene end by 2 bases; junction bases not matched to a gene: 2. From germline, CDR1 is SGDLS and CDR2 YYNGEE. This CDR3 has 15 residues. The CDR3 coding sequence is TGTGCCAGCAGCGTAGCTAGCGGGAGTGCCTACGAGCAGTACTTC. Translated, it gives CASSVASGSAYEQYF.

As to this clone: It differs at one base from a far larger clone, so likely a read error. This chain links TRBV7-9 with TRBJ1-2, with TRBD1 as a possible D gene (5 bases). The CDR3 runs 14 residues. Deletions cut 5 bases from V and 0 bases from J, with 10 bases between. CDR1 SEHNR and CDR2 FQNEAQ come from the germline V gene (reference sequence). The DNA of the CDR3 is TGTGCCAGCAGCATCGGGACGGCTAACTATGGCTACACCTTC. This encodes CASSIGTANYGYTF.

At least ten counts were recorded for this clone. The sample contains more than one DNA sequence encoding this CDR3. V gene TRBV6-5 combines with J gene TRBJ2-7; TRBD2 aligns across 13 bases. Germline CDR1 reads MNHEY; CDR2 reads SVGAGI. The CDR3 extends over 15 amino acids. V shed 5 bases and J 6 bases; nucleotides not matched to a gene: 7. CDR3 sequence: CASSTGLAGVAEQYF. DNA for the CDR3: TGTGCCAGCAGTACTGGACTAGCGGGAGTCGCCGAGCAGTACTTC.

The chain employs TRBV5-1 and TRBJ1-3; no definite D call. Trimming removed 0 bases from V and 0 bases from J, with 7 bases in between. This CDR3 is 15 amino acids long. From germline, CDR1 is SGHRS and CDR2 YFSETQ. The CDR3 loop reads CASSLAFTSGNTIYF. The CDR3 nucleotides are TGCGCCAGCAGCTTGGCGTTCACCTCTGGAAACACCATATATTTT.

V usage is TRBV6-1 and J usage is TRBJ2-3; no reliable D call. Trimming pared 0 bases from V and 0 bases from J, leaving 7 bases between. The CDR3 loop spans 15 amino acids. From germline, CDR1 is MNHNS and CDR2 SASEGT. Here the CDR3 DNA reads TGTGCCAGCAGTGAAGCCGCTGGGAGCACAGATACGCAGTATTTT. It codes for CASSEAAGSTDTQYF.

As to this clone: The sample contains more than one DNA sequence encoding this CDR3. The chain couples TRBV7-2 to TRBJ2-2; a possible D gene is TRBD2 (6 bases). V lost 3 bases and J 4 bases, leaving 12 bases between the germline ends. CDR1 and CDR2 (germline): SGHTA, FQGNSA. The CDR3 is 15 amino acids. CDR3 in DNA: TGTGCCAGCAGCTTTACCGGGACTTTCACCGGGGAGCTGTTTTTT. It specifies CASSFTGTFTGELFF.

This clone was observed once. With a far larger clone one base away, a read error is the likely cause. The chain uses TRBV7-8 and TRBJ1-2, with 7 bases identical to TRBD1. The germline V gene encodes CDR1 SGHVS and CDR2 FQNEAQ. CDR3 size: 14 residues. This CDR3 is CAGSLRQGNYGYTF. For the CDR3, the DNA is TGTGCCGGCAGCCTCCGACAGGGAAACTATGGCTACACCTTC.